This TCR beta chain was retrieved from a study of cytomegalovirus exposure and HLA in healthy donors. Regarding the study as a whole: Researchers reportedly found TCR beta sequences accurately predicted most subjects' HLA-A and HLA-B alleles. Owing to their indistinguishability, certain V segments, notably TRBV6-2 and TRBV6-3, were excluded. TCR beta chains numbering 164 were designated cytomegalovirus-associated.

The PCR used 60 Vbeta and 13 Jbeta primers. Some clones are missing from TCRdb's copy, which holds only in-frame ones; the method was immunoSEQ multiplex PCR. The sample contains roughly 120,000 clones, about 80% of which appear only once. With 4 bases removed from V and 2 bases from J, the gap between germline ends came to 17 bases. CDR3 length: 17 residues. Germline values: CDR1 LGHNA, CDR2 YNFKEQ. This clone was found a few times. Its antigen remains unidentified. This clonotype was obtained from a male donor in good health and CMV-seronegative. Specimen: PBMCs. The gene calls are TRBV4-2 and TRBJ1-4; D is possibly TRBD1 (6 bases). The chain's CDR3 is CASSLLRGGATNEKLFF. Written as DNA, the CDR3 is TGTGCCAGCAGCCTATTAAGGGGGGGCGCGACTAATGAAAAACTGTTTTTT.